A selection of T cell receptor beta chains follows, all from one sample in a study of blood T cell repertoires in COVID-19. The assay was immunoSEQ multiplex PCR, and TCRdb's table has in-frame clones only and misses some. The sample shows 300,000 or so clones, 85% to 90% of them seen only once. Material for sequencing was PBMCs or T cells enriched from blood (not recorded which). The receptor source for this set is a woman in her forties or fifties who had been exposed to COVID-19. Both conserved end residues are part of each CDR3. Each record gives: CDR3 protein, CDR3 DNA, J gene, D gene, clone size, CDR3 length, V gene. A D gene is named only where the DNA matches it firmly. Some rows mark clone size as missing; the rest say once, few, many or name a class of expanded clone.

CDR3: CASSPWGGAQDEQYF; DNA: TGTGCCAGCAGTCCCTGGGGGGGGGCGCAGGACGAGCAGTACTTC; J: TRBJ2-7; D: -; size: -; length: 15; V: TRBV2
CDR3: CASSTPGQGSEKLFF; DNA: TGTGCCAGCAGTACCCCGGGACAGGGAAGTGAAAAACTGTTTTTT; J: TRBJ1-4; D: TRBD1; size: few; length: 15; V: TRBV28
CDR3: CASSQSPGQGAGNTIYF; DNA: TGCGCCAGCAGTCAATCCCCGGGACAGGGGGCTGGAAACACCATATATTTT; J: TRBJ1-3; D: TRBD1; size: -; length: 17; V: TRBV23-1
CDR3: CASSSGQANQPQHF; DNA: TGCGCCAGCAGCTCGGGACAGGCCAATCAGCCCCAGCATTTT; J: TRBJ1-5; D: TRBD1; size: -; length: 14; V: TRBV5-1
CDR3: CATSRDLATASGNTIYF; DNA: TGTGCCACCAGCAGAGATCTGGCGACAGCCTCTGGAAACACCATATATTTT; J: TRBJ1-3; D: -; size: -; length: 17; V: TRBV15
CDR3: CASTRDRVGSGELFF; DNA: TGCGCCAGCACCCGGGACAGGGTGGGCTCCGGGGAGCTGTTTTTT; J: TRBJ2-2; D: TRBD1; size: -; length: 15; V: TRBV5-1
CDR3: CASSFEGTRGYTF; DNA: TGCGCCAGCAGCTTCGAGGGAACTCGTGGCTACACCTTC; J: TRBJ1-2; D: -; size: -; length: 13; V: TRBV5-1
CDR3: CASSFLGGTGLTQYF; DNA: TGTGCCAGCAGCTTTTTGGGCGGGACAGGTTTGACCCAGTACTTC; J: TRBJ2-5; D: TRBD1; size: -; length: 15; V: TRBV7-2
CDR3: CASSSHGTVDEKLFF; DNA: TGTGCCAGCAGTTCCCACGGGACAGTCGATGAAAAACTGTTTTTT; J: TRBJ1-4; D: TRBD1; size: once; length: 15; V: TRBV6-5
CDR3: CSASRLAVNEQFF; DNA: TGCAGTGCTAGTCGCCTAGCGGTCAATGAGCAGTTCTTC; J: TRBJ2-1; D: TRBD2; size: -; length: 13; V: TRBV20-1
CDR3: CASRGRVSVETQYF; DNA: TGTGCCAGCAGGGGCAGGGTTTCGGTAGAGACCCAGTACTTC; J: TRBJ2-5; D: -; size: once; length: 14; V: TRBV28
CDR3: CASKSGTGDNSPLHF; DNA: TGTGCCAGCAAATCAGGGACAGGAGATAATTCACCCCTCCACTTT; J: TRBJ1-6; D: TRBD1; size: -; length: 15; V: TRBV6-4
CDR3: CASSLGNVGETQYF; DNA: TGCGCCAGCAGCTTGGGTAACGTCGGGGAGACCCAGTACTTC; J: TRBJ2-5; D: -; size: once; length: 14; V: TRBV5-1
CDR3: CSVEKGDRGPYEQYF; DNA: TGCAGCGTTGAGAAAGGGGACAGGGGTCCTTACGAGCAGTACTTC; J: TRBJ2-7; D: TRBD1; size: -; length: 15; V: TRBV29-1
CDR3: CATSRSAGGNQPQHF; DNA: TGTGCCACCAGCAGATCAGCGGGAGGCAATCAGCCCCAGCATTTT; J: TRBJ1-5; D: -; size: -; length: 15; V: TRBV15
CDR3: CASSLGVRGSEQYF; DNA: TGTGCCAGCAGCTTAGGGGTCAGGGGTTCCGAGCAGTACTTC; J: TRBJ2-7; D: -; size: -; length: 14; V: TRBV11-2
CDR3: CAISVGTGANIQYF; DNA: TGTGCCATCAGTGTGGGGACGGGAGCAAACATTCAGTACTTC; J: TRBJ2-4; D: -; size: -; length: 14; V: TRBV10-3
CDR3: CATPKGDPRGPTYEQYF; DNA: TGTGCCACCCCCAAGGGGGATCCGAGAGGACCCACCTACGAGCAGTACTTC; J: TRBJ2-7; D: -; size: -; length: 17; V: TRBV19
CDR3: CASNRGNRDGETQYF; DNA: TGTGCCAGCAACAGGGGTAACCGAGATGGGGAGACCCAGTACTTC; J: TRBJ2-5; D: TRBD1; size: -; length: 15; V: TRBV5-4
CDR3: CASSYPAGGPGGELFF; DNA: TGTGCCAGCAGCTACCCGGCGGGGGGGCCGGGCGGGGAGCTGTTTTTT; J: TRBJ2-2; D: TRBD2; size: -; length: 16; V: TRBV5-4
CDR3: CASSSLGQGSTDTQYF; DNA: TGTGCCAGCAGCTCATTGGGACAGGGAAGCACAGATACGCAGTATTTT; J: TRBJ2-3; D: TRBD1; size: -; length: 16; V: TRBV7-9
CDR3: CASSESSGGLAFF; DNA: TGTGCCAGCAGTGAATCGTCAGGGGGCTTAGCTTTCTTT; J: TRBJ1-1; D: TRBD1; size: -; length: 13; V: TRBV6-1
CDR3: CASTPGGGASSYEQYF; DNA: TGTGCCAGCACCCCGGGGGGGGGCGCCTCCTCCTACGAGCAGTACTTC; J: TRBJ2-7; D: TRBD2; size: -; length: 16; V: TRBV5-4
CDR3: CASSLASGTANSPLHF; DNA: TGTGCCAGCAGCTTAGCGTCCGGGACAGCAAATTCACCCCTCCACTTT; J: TRBJ1-6; D: TRBD1; size: -; length: 16; V: TRBV7-9
CDR3: CASSREGQSYEQYF; DNA: TGCGCCAGCAGCCGAGAGGGACAGAGCTACGAGCAGTACTTC; J: TRBJ2-7; D: TRBD1; size: -; length: 14; V: TRBV5-1
CDR3: CASSQDRGLEAFF; DNA: TGCGCCAGCAGCCAAGACAGGGGCCTTGAAGCTTTCTTT; J: TRBJ1-1; D: TRBD1; size: few; length: 13; V: TRBV5-1
CDR3: CATSRDMGGNEKLFF; DNA: TGTGCCACCAGCAGAGATATGGGGGGGAATGAAAAACTGTTTTTT; J: TRBJ1-4; D: -; size: -; length: 15; V: TRBV15
CDR3: CASSLSGLAGGLYNEQFF; DNA: TGTGCCAGCAGCTTAAGTGGGCTAGCGGGGGGCCTTTACAATGAGCAGTTCTTC; J: TRBJ2-1; D: TRBD2; size: -; length: 18; V: TRBV7-6
CDR3: CASSQGDYGYTF; DNA: TGCGCCAGCAGCCAAGGCGACTATGGCTACACCTTC; J: TRBJ1-2; D: -; size: -; length: 12; V: TRBV4-1
CDR3: CASNQQDRQFF; DNA: TGTGCCAGCAATCAACAGGATAGGCAGTTCTTC; J: TRBJ2-1; D: -; size: few; length: 11; V: TRBV2
CDR3: CASSTRTGKFGTEAFF; DNA: TGCGCCAGCAGCACTAGGACAGGGAAATTTGGGACTGAAGCTTTCTTT; J: TRBJ1-1; D: TRBD1; size: -; length: 16; V: TRBV5-1
CDR3: CASSLAKGLAGGNTDTQYF; DNA: TGTGCCAGCAGCTTAGCCAAAGGACTAGCGGGGGGGAACACAGATACGCAGTATTTT; J: TRBJ2-3; D: TRBD2; size: -; length: 19; V: TRBV7-2
CDR3: CASSFRDRGSYEQYF; DNA: TGTGCCAGCAGCTTCCGGGACAGGGGCTCCTACGAGCAGTACTTC; J: TRBJ2-7; D: TRBD1; size: -; length: 15; V: TRBV5-6
CDR3: CAISSGTGVSDTQYF; DNA: TGTGCCATCAGTTCCGGGACAGGGGTTTCGGATACGCAGTATTTT; J: TRBJ2-3; D: TRBD1; size: -; length: 15; V: TRBV10-3
CDR3: CASRTPGSGNTIYF; DNA: TGTGCCAGCAGAACCCCCGGCTCTGGAAACACCATATATTTT; J: TRBJ1-3; D: -; size: -; length: 14; V: TRBV6-5
CDR3: CASTQGPRETYNEQFF; DNA: TGTGCCAGCACCCAAGGCCCAAGGGAGACCTACAATGAGCAGTTCTTC; J: TRBJ2-1; D: -; size: few; length: 16; V: TRBV5-5
CDR3: CSASRGTGANVLTF; DNA: TGCAGTGCTAGTCGGGGGACCGGGGCCAACGTCCTGACTTTC; J: TRBJ2-6; D: -; size: few; length: 14; V: TRBV20-1
CDR3: CATFSPPGGNSPLHF; DNA: TGTGCCACCTTCTCCCCCCCGGGAGGAAATTCACCCCTCCACTTT; J: TRBJ1-6; D: -; size: -; length: 15; V: TRBV6-5
CDR3: CASSLGFGGPGNEQYF; DNA: TGTGCCAGCAGCTTAGGTTTTGGTGGGCCAGGAAACGAGCAGTACTTC; J: TRBJ2-7; D: -; size: -; length: 16; V: TRBV7-6
CDR3: CASSLEGQGSYEQYF; DNA: TGCGCCAGCAGCTTGGAGGGACAGGGCTCCTACGAGCAGTACTTC; J: TRBJ2-7; D: TRBD1; size: -; length: 15; V: TRBV5-1
CDR3: CASSSPWRGVNEQYF; DNA: TGTGCCAGCAGTTCCCCCTGGCGGGGGGTAAACGAGCAGTACTTC; J: TRBJ2-7; D: TRBD2; size: -; length: 15; V: TRBV28
CDR3: CASRREGTDTQYF; DNA: TGTGCCTCAAGGAGGGAGGGGACAGATACGCAGTATTTT; J: TRBJ2-3; D: TRBD2; size: -; length: 13; V: TRBV2
CDR3: CASSLSVAGTVYEQYF; DNA: TGTGCCAGCAGCTTATCCGTGGCGGGGACAGTATACGAGCAGTACTTC; J: TRBJ2-7; D: -; size: -; length: 16; V: TRBV7-8
CDR3: CASTGQGGGNTEAFF; DNA: TGTGCCAGCACTGGACAGGGAGGGGGGAACACTGAAGCTTTCTTT; J: TRBJ1-1; D: TRBD1; size: -; length: 15; V: TRBV28
CDR3: CASSPPGGSSYEQYF; DNA: TGTGCCAGCTCACCACCGGGCGGGAGCTCCTACGAGCAGTACTTC; J: TRBJ2-7; D: TRBD2; size: -; length: 15; V: TRBV18
CDR3: CASSLGQTSSTDTQYF; DNA: TGTGCCAGCAGCTTAGGACAGACCTCTAGCACAGATACGCAGTATTTT; J: TRBJ2-3; D: -; size: once; length: 16; V: TRBV7-9
CDR3: CAWSARQGSGNSPLHF; DNA: TGTGCCTGGAGTGCCCGGCAGGGGTCGGGTAATTCACCCCTCCACTTT; J: TRBJ1-6; D: -; size: -; length: 16; V: TRBV30
CDR3: CASSYSRTGNTYEQYF; DNA: TGTGCCAGCAGTTACTCGCGGACAGGGAACACCTACGAGCAGTACTTC; J: TRBJ2-7; D: TRBD1; size: -; length: 16; V: TRBV6-5
CDR3: CASSFYRATEAFF; DNA: TGTGCCAGCAGCTTTTACAGGGCCACTGAAGCTTTCTTT; J: TRBJ1-1; D: -; size: -; length: 13; V: TRBV27
CDR3: CASSPLGGGPRREQFF; DNA: TGTGCCAGCAGCCCCCTCGGGGGAGGTCCCAGGCGTGAGCAGTTCTTC; J: TRBJ2-1; D: -; size: -; length: 16; V: TRBV14
CDR3: CAWSVGGDTEQYF; DNA: TGTGCCTGGAGTGTAGGGGGGGATACCGAGCAGTACTTC; J: TRBJ2-7; D: -; size: -; length: 13; V: TRBV30
CDR3: CASSARKPGILGSEAFF; DNA: TGTGCCAGCAGTGCCCGGAAACCAGGGATTTTAGGCTCTGAAGCTTTCTTT; J: TRBJ1-1; D: -; size: -; length: 17; V: TRBV6-1
CDR3: CASRGQVESNYGYTF; DNA: TGTGCCAGCAGGGGGCAGGTCGAGTCTAACTATGGCTACACCTTC; J: TRBJ1-2; D: -; size: -; length: 15; V: TRBV28
CDR3: CAWSHDKSSYNSPLHF; DNA: TGTGCCTGGAGTCATGACAAGAGCTCCTATAATTCACCCCTCCACTTT; J: TRBJ1-6; D: -; size: -; length: 16; V: TRBV30
CDR3: CSASQADNEQFF; DNA: TGCAGTGCTAGTCAGGCCGACAATGAGCAGTTCTTC; J: TRBJ2-1; D: -; size: -; length: 12; V: TRBV20-1
CDR3: CASSQEFGAETQYF; DNA: TGTGCCAGCAGCCAAGAATTTGGGGCAGAGACCCAGTACTTC; J: TRBJ2-5; D: -; size: -; length: 14; V: TRBV4-2
CDR3: CASSSTGPFNQPQHF; DNA: TGTGCCAGCAGTTCGACAGGGCCCTTCAATCAGCCCCAGCATTTT; J: TRBJ1-5; D: TRBD1; size: -; length: 15; V: TRBV6-9
CDR3: CASSQTGFKRANYGYTF; DNA: TGCGCCAGCAGCCAAACAGGCTTTAAACGAGCTAACTATGGCTACACCTTC; J: TRBJ1-2; D: -; size: -; length: 17; V: TRBV4-1
CDR3: CASAPDSNYGYTF; DNA: TGTGCCAGCGCTCCGGACAGTAACTATGGCTACACCTTC; J: TRBJ1-2; D: -; size: -; length: 13; V: TRBV28
CDR3: CASSQVSSFTDRVMNEKLFF; DNA: TGTGCCAGCAGCCAAGTTTCCTCCTTCACCGACAGGGTAATGAATGAAAAACTGTTTTTT; J: TRBJ1-4; D: TRBD1; size: -; length: 20; V: TRBV4-2